Here is one T cell receptor (beta chain) with its context. The data were taken from a study of T cell responses to AZD1222 COVID-19 vaccine. V lost 1 base to trimming and J lost 4 bases; unmatched junction nucleotides: 6. This CDR3 has 15 amino acids. Germline CDR1 MNHNS, CDR2 SASEGT. The repertoire was sequenced with immunoSEQ multiplex PCR; TCRdb's copy has only in-frame clones and lacks some. This sample has 150,000 to 200,000 clones; more than 90% occur once, and the top ten carry 2.6%. Sequencing used peripheral blood, obtained on day 0 of AZD1222 vaccination. The chain is built from TRBV6-1 and TRBJ1-1, with 7 positions matching TRBD1. This sequence originates from an adult in good health. The chain's CDR3 is CASSEGAPGGTEAFF. Here the CDR3 DNA reads TGTGCCAGCAGTGAAGGAGCCCCAGGGGGCACTGAAGCTTTCTTT.